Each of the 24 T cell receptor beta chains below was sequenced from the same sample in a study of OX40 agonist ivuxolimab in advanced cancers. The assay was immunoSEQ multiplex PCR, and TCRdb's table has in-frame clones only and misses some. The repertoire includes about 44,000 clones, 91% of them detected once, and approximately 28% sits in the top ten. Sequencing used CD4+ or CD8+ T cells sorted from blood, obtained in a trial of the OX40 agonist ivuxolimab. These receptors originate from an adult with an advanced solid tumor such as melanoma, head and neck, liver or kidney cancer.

In DNA form, the CDR3 reads TGTGCCAGCAGCTGGGGAGATACGCAGTATTTT. It specifies CASSWGDTQYF. V gene TRBV5-6 combines with J gene TRBJ2-3; D gene uncertain. CDR1 SGHDT and CDR2 YYEEEE come from the germline V gene. This CDR3 spans 11 amino acids. Between the trimmed V and J ends, which lost 3 bases and 5 bases, there was a span of 4 bases.

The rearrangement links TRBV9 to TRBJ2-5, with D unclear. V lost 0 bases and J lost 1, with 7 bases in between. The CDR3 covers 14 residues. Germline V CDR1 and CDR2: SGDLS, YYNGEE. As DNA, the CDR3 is TGTGCCAGCAGCGTAGACCAGGCCCAAGAGACCCAGTACTTC. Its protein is CASSVDQAQETQYF.

The CDR3 DNA reads as TGTGCCAGCAAACAGGGCAGCTCCTACAATGAGCAGTTCTTC. Amino acids: CASKQGSSYNEQFF. The chain joins TRBV6-5 to TRBJ2-1; maybe TRBD1 (6 bases). The CDR3 loop spans 14 amino acids. Per the germline V gene, CDR1 is MNHEY and CDR2 is SVGAGI. Trimming stripped 7 bases from V and 0 bases from J, with 10 bases between.

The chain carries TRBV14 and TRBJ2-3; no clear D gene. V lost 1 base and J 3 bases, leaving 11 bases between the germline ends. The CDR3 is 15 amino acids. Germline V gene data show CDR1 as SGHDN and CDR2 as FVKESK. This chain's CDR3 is CASSQGGARTDTQYF. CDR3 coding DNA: TGTGCCAGCAGCCAAGGGGGTGCTAGGACAGATACGCAGTATTTT.

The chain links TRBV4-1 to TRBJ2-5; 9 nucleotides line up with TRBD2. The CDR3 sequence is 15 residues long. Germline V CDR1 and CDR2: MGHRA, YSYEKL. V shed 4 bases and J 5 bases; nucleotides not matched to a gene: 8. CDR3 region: CASSPLAGVGETQYF. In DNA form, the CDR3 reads TGCGCCAGCAGCCCTTTAGCGGGAGTAGGGGAGACCCAGTACTTC.

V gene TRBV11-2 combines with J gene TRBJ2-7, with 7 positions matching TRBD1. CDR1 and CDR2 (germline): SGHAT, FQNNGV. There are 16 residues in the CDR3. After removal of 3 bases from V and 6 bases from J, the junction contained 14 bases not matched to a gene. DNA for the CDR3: TGTGCCAGCAGCTTCCCTATGGTGACAGGGCACCTCGAGCAGTACTTC. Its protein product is CASSFPMVTGHLEQYF.

The CDR3 nucleotides read TGTGCCAGCTCCCTTGTGGGACTTAGGAACACTGAAGCTTTCTTT. It specifies CASSLVGLRNTEAFF. The V and J genes are TRBV2 and TRBJ1-1; D might be TRBD1 (5 bases). The CDR3 is 15 amino acids. The V end was cut by 8 bases, the J end by 1 base, with 17 bases between. Germline values: CDR1 SNHLY, CDR2 FYNNEI.

The CDR3 spells CAISEYSSGSSHEQYF. The CDR3 region has the DNA TGTGCCATCAGTGAGTACTCTAGCGGGAGTTCCCACGAGCAGTACTTC. J is TRBJ2-7 and V is TRBV10-3, with TRBD2 identical over 10 bases. This CDR3 has 16 residues. CDR1 and CDR2 from the germline V gene are ENHRY and SYGVKD. V gave up 1 base and J gave up 5 bases; unmatched junction bases: 8.

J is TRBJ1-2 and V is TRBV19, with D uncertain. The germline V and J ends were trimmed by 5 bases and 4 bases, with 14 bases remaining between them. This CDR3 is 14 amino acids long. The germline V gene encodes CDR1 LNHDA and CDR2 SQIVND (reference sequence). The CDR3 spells CASSVAVTLYGYTF. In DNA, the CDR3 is TGTGCCAGTAGTGTTGCGGTTACCCTCTATGGCTACACCTTC. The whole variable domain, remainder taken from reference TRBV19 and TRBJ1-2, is DGGITQSPKYLFRKEGQNVTLSCEQNLNHDAMYWYRQDPGQGLRLIYYSQIVNDFQKGDIAEGYSVSREKKESFPLTVTSAQKNPTAFYLCASSVAVTLYGYTFGSGTRLTVV.

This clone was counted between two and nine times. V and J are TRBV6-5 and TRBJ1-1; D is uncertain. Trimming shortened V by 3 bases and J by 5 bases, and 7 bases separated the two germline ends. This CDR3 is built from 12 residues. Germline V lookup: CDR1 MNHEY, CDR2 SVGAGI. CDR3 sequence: CASSYGKTEAFF. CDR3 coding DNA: TGTGCCAGCAGTTATGGAAAAACTGAAGCTTTCTTT.

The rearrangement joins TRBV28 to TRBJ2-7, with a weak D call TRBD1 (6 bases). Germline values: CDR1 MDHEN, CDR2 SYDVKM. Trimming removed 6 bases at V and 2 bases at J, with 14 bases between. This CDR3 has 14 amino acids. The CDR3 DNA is TGTGCCAGCAGGTTCAGGGGAATTACCTACGAGCAGTACTTC. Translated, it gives CASRFRGITYEQYF.

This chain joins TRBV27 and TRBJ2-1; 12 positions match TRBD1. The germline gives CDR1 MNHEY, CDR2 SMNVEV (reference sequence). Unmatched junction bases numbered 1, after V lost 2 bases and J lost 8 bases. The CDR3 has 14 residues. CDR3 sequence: CASSLGTGGDEQFF. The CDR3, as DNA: TGTGCCAGCAGTTTAGGGACAGGGGGCGATGAGCAGTTCTTC.

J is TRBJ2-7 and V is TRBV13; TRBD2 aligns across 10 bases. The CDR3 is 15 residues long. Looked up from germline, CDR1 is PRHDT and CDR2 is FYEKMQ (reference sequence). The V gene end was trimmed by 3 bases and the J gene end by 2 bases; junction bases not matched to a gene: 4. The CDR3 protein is CASSFTSGAAYEQYF. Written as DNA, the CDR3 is TGTGCCAGCAGCTTCACTAGCGGGGCCGCCTACGAGCAGTACTTC.

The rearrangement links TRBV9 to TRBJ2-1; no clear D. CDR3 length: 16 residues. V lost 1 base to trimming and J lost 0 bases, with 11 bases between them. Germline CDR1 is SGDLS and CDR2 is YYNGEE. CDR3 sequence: CASSVLGKPSYNEQFF. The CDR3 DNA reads TGTGCCAGCAGCGTACTGGGTAAACCCTCCTACAATGAGCAGTTCTTC.

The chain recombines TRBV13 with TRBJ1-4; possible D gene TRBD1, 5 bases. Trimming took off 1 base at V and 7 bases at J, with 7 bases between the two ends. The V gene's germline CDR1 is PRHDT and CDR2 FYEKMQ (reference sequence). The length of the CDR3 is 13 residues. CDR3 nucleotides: TGTGCCAGCAGCTTAGAAGGGGTTGAAAAACTGTTTTTT. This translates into CASSLEGVEKLFF.

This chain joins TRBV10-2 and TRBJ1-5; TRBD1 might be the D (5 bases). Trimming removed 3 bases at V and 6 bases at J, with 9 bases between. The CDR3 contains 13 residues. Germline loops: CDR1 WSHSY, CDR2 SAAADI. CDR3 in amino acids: CASSEGVGQPQHF. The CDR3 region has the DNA TGCGCCAGCAGTGAAGGGGTCGGTCAGCCCCAGCATTTT.

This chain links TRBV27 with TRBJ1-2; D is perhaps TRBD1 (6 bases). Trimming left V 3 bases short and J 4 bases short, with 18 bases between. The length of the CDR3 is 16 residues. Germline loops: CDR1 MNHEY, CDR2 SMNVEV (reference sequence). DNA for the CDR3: TGTGCCAGCAGTTTCGGAGGAGGGGGTGGGGGCTATGGCTACACCTTC. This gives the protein CASSFGGGGGGYGYTF.

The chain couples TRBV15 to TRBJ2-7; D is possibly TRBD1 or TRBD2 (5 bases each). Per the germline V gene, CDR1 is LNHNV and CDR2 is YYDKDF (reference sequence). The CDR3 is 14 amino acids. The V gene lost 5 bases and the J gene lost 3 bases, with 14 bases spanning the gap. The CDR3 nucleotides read TGTGCCACCAGCGGGGCGGGTGTTCTCTACGAGCAGTACTTC. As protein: CATSGAGVLYEQYF. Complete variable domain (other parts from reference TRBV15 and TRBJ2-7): DAMVIQNPRYQVTQFGKPVTLSCSQTLNHNVMYWYQQKSSQAPKLLFHYYDKDFNNEADTPDNFQSRRPNTSFCFLDIRSPGLGDTAMYLCATSGAGVLYEQYFGPGTRLTVT.

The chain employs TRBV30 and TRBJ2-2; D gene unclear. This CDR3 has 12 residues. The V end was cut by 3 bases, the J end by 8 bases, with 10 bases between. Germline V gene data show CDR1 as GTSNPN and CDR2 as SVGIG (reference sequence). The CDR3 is CAWSGSWGELFF. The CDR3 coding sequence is TGTGCCTGGAGCGGGTCTTGGGGGGAGCTGTTTTTT.

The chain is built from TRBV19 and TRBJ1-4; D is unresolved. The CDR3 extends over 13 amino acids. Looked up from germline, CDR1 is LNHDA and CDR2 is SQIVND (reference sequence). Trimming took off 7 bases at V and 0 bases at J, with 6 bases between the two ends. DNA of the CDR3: TGTGCCAGTAAACGAGCAACTAATGAAAAACTGTTTTTT. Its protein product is CASKRATNEKLFF.

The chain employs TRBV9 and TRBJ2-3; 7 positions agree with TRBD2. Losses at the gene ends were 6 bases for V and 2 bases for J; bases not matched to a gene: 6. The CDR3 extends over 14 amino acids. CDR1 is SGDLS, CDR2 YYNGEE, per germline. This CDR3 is CASNLADLTDTQYF. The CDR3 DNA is TGTGCCAGCAATCTAGCGGACCTCACAGATACGCAGTATTTT.

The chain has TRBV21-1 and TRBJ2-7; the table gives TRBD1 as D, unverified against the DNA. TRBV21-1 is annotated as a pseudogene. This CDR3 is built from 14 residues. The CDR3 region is CASSTRDRVSEQYF. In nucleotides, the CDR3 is TGTGCCAGCAGCACGAGGGACAGGGTCTCCGAGCAGTACTTC.

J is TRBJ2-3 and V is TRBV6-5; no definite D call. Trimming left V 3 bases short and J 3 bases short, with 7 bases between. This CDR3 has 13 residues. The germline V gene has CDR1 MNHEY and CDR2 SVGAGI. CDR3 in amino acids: CASSYLTTDTQYF. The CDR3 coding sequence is TGTGCCAGCAGTTATTTGACAACAGATACGCAGTATTTT.

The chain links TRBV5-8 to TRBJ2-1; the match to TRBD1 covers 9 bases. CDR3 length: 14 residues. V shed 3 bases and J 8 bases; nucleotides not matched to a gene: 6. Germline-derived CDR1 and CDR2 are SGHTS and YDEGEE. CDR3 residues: CASSWGQGTDEQFF. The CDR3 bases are TGTGCCAGCAGCTGGGGACAGGGTACCGATGAGCAGTTCTTC.